These 31 T cell receptor beta chains were sequenced from one sample in a study of T cell responses to AZD1222 COVID-19 vaccine. Measured with immunoSEQ multiplex PCR; TCRdb has only the in-frame clones, and not every one. This table has around 130,000 clones, roughly nine tenths appearing once. Sequencing used peripheral blood, obtained on day 0 of AZD1222 vaccination. The receptors derive from an adult in good health.

This clone was counted a single time. The chain carries TRBV2 and TRBJ1-1; perhaps TRBD1 as D (5 bases). From germline, CDR1 is SNHLY and CDR2 FYNNEI. This CDR3 comprises 11 residues. The V end lost 10 bases, the J end lost 4 bases, and 10 bases lay between the germline ends. The CDR3 reads CATKRGTEAFF. CDR3 bases: TGTGCCACCAAAAGGGGCACTGAAGCTTTCTTT.

The chain couples TRBV5-1 to TRBJ2-5, with D possibly TRBD1 on 6 matching bases. This CDR3 is 14 amino acids long. Between the trimmed V and J ends, which lost 1 base and 4 bases, there was a span of 11 bases. From germline, CDR1 is SGHRS and CDR2 YFSETQ. Here the CDR3 reads CASSLWQGGETQYF. In nucleotides, the CDR3 is TGCGCCAGCAGCTTGTGGCAAGGGGGAGAGACCCAGTACTTC.

This chain joins TRBV29-1 and TRBJ1-1; D ambiguous. The CDR3 spans 13 residues. Trimming shortened V by 1 base and J by 0 bases, and 6 bases separated the two germline ends. Germline V CDR1 and CDR2: SQVTM, ANQGSEA. DNA for the CDR3: TGCAGCGTTGAAGGGGGTTTGAACACTGAAGCTTTCTTT. Translating it yields CSVEGGLNTEAFF.

V gene TRBV6-5 combines with J gene TRBJ2-2, with unresolved D. Germline V gives CDR1 MNHEY, CDR2 SVGAGI. Trimming took 6 bases from V and 4 from J, leaving 6 bases between them. The CDR3 is made up of 12 amino acids. In DNA, the CDR3 is TGTGCCAGCAGATGGGTCACCGGGGAGCTGTTTTTT. Translated: CASRWVTGELFF.

This chain joins TRBV19 and TRBJ1-2, with TRBD1 identical over 7 bases. The CDR3 spans 13 residues. The J segment lost 7 bases and the V segment lost 5 bases, leaving 7 bases of the junction unmatched. Germline values: CDR1 LNHDA, CDR2 SQIVND (reference sequence). DNA of the CDR3: TGTGCCAGTAGTTTGAACAGGGGCGGTGGCTACACCTTC. Protein product: CASSLNRGGGYTF.

The gene calls are TRBV12-3 or TRBV12-4 and TRBJ2-7; perhaps TRBD1 as D (6 bases). The CDR3 consists of 12 residues. The V end lost 1 base, the J end lost 7 bases, and 8 bases lay between the germline ends. CDR3 nucleotides: TGTGCCAGCAGTTTAGGGGGGCGGGAGCAGTACTTC. Protein product: CASSLGGREQYF.

V usage is TRBV11-2 and J usage is TRBJ2-1; 12 bases match TRBD1. Trimming cost V 5 bases and J 0 bases; bases outside gene matches: 5. Germline loops: CDR1 SGHAT, CDR2 FQNNGV. This CDR3 is 17 amino acids long. The CDR3 bases are TGTGCCAGCAGCGTCGGGACAGGGGGCATCTCCTACAATGAGCAGTTCTTC. Translating gives CASSVGTGGISYNEQFF.

V gene TRBV12-3 or TRBV12-4 combines with J gene TRBJ2-1; D is ambiguous. Trimming took off 8 bases at V and 7 bases at J, with 9 bases between the two ends. The CDR3 is made up of 11 amino acids. CDR3 in amino acids: CASVDGNEQFF. The CDR3 DNA follows: TGTGCCAGCGTAGACGGAAATGAGCAGTTCTTC.

The chain recombines TRBV7-9 with TRBJ2-3; D gene unclear. Between the trimmed V and J ends, which lost 1 base and 2 bases, there was a span of 7 bases. CDR1 and CDR2 (germline): SEHNR, FQNEAQ (reference sequence). The CDR3 sequence is 14 residues long. CDR3 protein: CASSLGRHTDTQYF. The CDR3 DNA reads as TGTGCCAGCAGCTTAGGGCGCCACACAGATACGCAGTATTTT.

This sequence joins TRBV4-2 and TRBJ2-7; D gene ambiguous. The length of the CDR3 is 13 residues. Germline V gene sequence: CDR1 LGHNA, CDR2 YNFKEQ. V gave up 2 bases and J gave up 12 bases, with 17 bases separating them. The CDR3 region has the DNA TGTGCCAGCAGCCAAAGACAATCTAGTCTGCCGTACTTC. Amino acid sequence: CASSQRQSSLPYF.

The J gene is TRBJ2-7, the V gene TRBV28; D unclear. The germline V and J ends were trimmed by 5 bases and 0 bases, with 5 bases remaining between them. CDR3 length: 12 residues. Germline loops: CDR1 MDHEN, CDR2 SYDVKM. The CDR3, as DNA: TGTGCCAGCAGTCGGATCTCCTACGAGCAGTACTTC. Translating gives CASSRISYEQYF.

The rearrangement joins TRBV6-5 to TRBJ2-3; D ambiguous. Trimming cost V 2 bases and J 6 bases, with 12 bases left between them. Germline V gene sequence: CDR1 MNHEY, CDR2 SVGAGI. The CDR3 is made up of 14 amino acids. The CDR3 region is CASSYDPEWDTQYF. DNA of the CDR3: TGTGCCAGCAGTTACGACCCCGAGTGGGATACGCAGTATTTT.

The chain employs TRBV10-2 and TRBJ1-3; unclear D gene. Germline values: CDR1 WSHSY, CDR2 SAAADI. Trimming took 4 bases from V and 3 from J, leaving 7 bases between them. The CDR3 is made up of 13 amino acids. The CDR3 sequence: CASSGVSGNTIYF. CDR3 DNA sequence: TGCGCCAGCAGTGGAGTCAGTGGAAACACCATATATTTT.

V usage is TRBV5-1 and J usage is TRBJ2-7; D gene unclear. This CDR3 spans 15 amino acids. The V gene lost 3 bases and the J gene lost 3 bases, with 16 bases spanning the gap. Germline-derived CDR1 and CDR2 are SGHRS and YFSETQ. In DNA form, the CDR3 reads TGCGCCAGCAGCTCCTCCGGTCAGCCTCTCTACGAGCAGTACTTC. Its protein product is CASSSSGQPLYEQYF.

The J gene is TRBJ2-2, the V gene TRBV5-1, with 7 bases aligning to TRBD1. Germline-derived CDR1 and CDR2 are SGHRS and YFSETQ. The CDR3 contains 17 residues. The trim removed 3 bases at V and 4 bases at J, leaving 12 bases unmatched. CDR3 in amino acids: CASSSLGGGGSTGELFF. The CDR3 DNA reads as TGCGCCAGCAGCTCCCTAGGGGGCGGTGGGAGCACCGGGGAGCTGTTTTTT. Looking up the rest from reference TRBV5-1 and TRBJ2-2 gives the full variable domain: KAGVTQTPRYLIKTRGQQVTLSCSPISGHRSVSWYQQTPGQGLQFLFEYFSETQRNKGNFPGRFSGRQFSNSRSEMNVSTLELGDSALYLCASSSLGGGGSTGELFFGEGSRLTVL.

The chain employs TRBV3-1 (or the pseudogene TRBV3-2) and TRBJ1-5, with D possibly matching TRBD1 (5 bases). Germline V gene sequence: CDR1 LGHDT, CDR2 YNNKEL (reference sequence). This CDR3 region has 13 residues. Trimming shortened V by 1 base and J by 7 bases, and 8 bases separated the two germline ends. CDR3 region: CASSQGRDQPQHF. The CDR3 bases are TGTGCCAGCAGCCAAGGCAGGGACCAGCCCCAGCATTTT.

The V and J genes are TRBV2 and TRBJ1-2, with unresolved D. The ends were cut back, 7 bases at V and 7 bases at J, with 22 bases in the middle. Germline V gene sequence: CDR1 SNHLY, CDR2 FYNNEI. The CDR3 totals 15 residues. The CDR3: CASKSRVGKVIGYTF. The CDR3 DNA reads TGTGCCAGCAAATCCCGGGTAGGGAAGGTAATTGGCTACACCTTC.

The rearrangement joins TRBV5-1 to TRBJ1-2; perhaps TRBD1 as D (6 bases). V gave up 4 bases and J gave up 9 bases, with 16 bases separating them. The CDR3 totals 13 residues. CDR1 and CDR2 from the germline V gene are SGHRS and YFSETQ. The CDR3 DNA reads as TGCGCCAGCAGCAGAGGGCCAGGGGAGAGCTACACCTTC. It is translated as CASSRGPGESYTF.

This chain links TRBV3-1 (or the pseudogene TRBV3-2) with TRBJ2-1; 9 nucleotides align to TRBD2. The V gene end was trimmed by 4 bases and the J gene end by 4 bases; junction bases not matched to a gene: 5. The length of the CDR3 is 15 residues. CDR1 is LGHDT and CDR2 is YNNKEL in the germline V gene (reference sequence). DNA for the CDR3: TGTGCCAGCAGCCCAAGCGGGAGGCTATACAATGAGCAGTTCTTC. This sequence encodes CASSPSGRLYNEQFF.

The rearrangement uses TRBV25-1 and TRBJ1-2, with D perhaps matching TRBD1 (6 bases). This CDR3 region has 16 residues. From germline, CDR1 is MGHDK and CDR2 SYGVNS. V gave up 3 bases and J gave up 2 bases, with 16 bases separating them. This CDR3 reads CASSEPQGRGNYGYTF. DNA of the CDR3: TGTGCCAGCAGTGAGCCCCAGGGGCGGGGGAACTATGGCTACACCTTC.

The chain combines TRBV14 with TRBJ2-6; D gene unclear. Germline assignment: CDR1 SGHDN and CDR2 FVKESK. This CDR3 spans 15 amino acids. V dropped 5 bases and J dropped 0 bases, with 8 bases sitting between them. DNA of the CDR3: TGTGCCAGCAGCGGCTCGAACTCTGGGGCCAACGTCCTGACTTTC. This sequence encodes CASSGSNSGANVLTF.

The genes are TRBV18 and TRBJ1-6; a possible D gene is TRBD1 (5 bases). V dropped 6 bases and J dropped 6 bases, with 12 bases sitting between them. The CDR3 has 14 residues. Per the germline V gene, CDR1 is KGHSH and CDR2 is LQKENI. The CDR3 here is CASSLGTLNSPLHF. DNA of the CDR3: TGTGCCAGCTCCCTCGGGACCCTTAATTCACCCCTCCACTTT.

The chain has TRBV4-1 and TRBJ2-4; 12 bases are shared with TRBD2. CDR3 length: 17 residues. The junction had 3 bases not matched to a gene; V was cut back by 1 base and J by 2 bases. Germline CDR1 MGHRA, CDR2 YSYEKL. CDR3 sequence (DNA): TGCGCCAGCAGCCAAGGACTAGCGGGAGCGACCAAAAACATTCAGTACTTC. Translating it yields CASSQGLAGATKNIQYF.

This sequence joins TRBV19 and TRBJ1-2; D uncertain. The CDR3 consists of 13 residues. V was pared by 3 bases and J by 8 bases, with 13 bases between. Germline V lookup: CDR1 LNHDA, CDR2 SQIVND (reference sequence). CDR3 residues: CASSIPGYGGYTF. The CDR3 DNA follows: TGTGCCAGTAGTATTCCGGGTTATGGAGGCTACACCTTC.

The chain has TRBV9 and TRBJ2-7; D might be TRBD1 (5 bases). Trimming took off 0 bases at V and 5 bases at J, with 12 bases between the two ends. Germline assignment: CDR1 SGDLS and CDR2 YYNGEE. The CDR3 is 14 amino acids. CDR3 loop: CASSVEAGSNEQYF. CDR3 in DNA: TGTGCCAGCAGCGTAGAGGCAGGGTCTAACGAGCAGTACTTC.

CDR3 in DNA: TGTGCCAGCAGTATTAGCGGGAGCTCCTACAATGAGCAGTTCTTC. Residues: CASSISGSSYNEQFF. The chain combines TRBV28 with TRBJ2-1; TRBD2 matches at 9 bases. Germline V lookup: CDR1 MDHEN, CDR2 SYDVKM. J gave up 0 bases and V 5 bases, and 2 bases lay outside the gene matches. The CDR3 has 15 amino acids.

The V gene is TRBV19, the J gene TRBJ1-2; D call uncertain. Between the trimmed V and J ends, which lost 3 bases and 4 bases, there was a span of 12 bases. The CDR3 has 14 amino acids. Germline assignment: CDR1 LNHDA and CDR2 SQIVND (reference sequence). The CDR3 region has the DNA TGTGCCAGTAGTATCCCGCAGAAGTCCTATGGCTACACCTTC. This codes for CASSIPQKSYGYTF.

The rearrangement uses TRBV7-9 and TRBJ2-1, with unresolved D. The CDR3 contains 14 residues. The germline V gene has CDR1 SEHNR and CDR2 FQNEAQ (reference sequence). V was shortened by 5 bases and J by 7 bases, with 15 bases between the two germline ends. For the CDR3, the DNA is TGTGCCAGCAGCCCCCCCAGTCTCGAAAATGAGCAGTTCTTC. Translating gives CASSPPSLENEQFF.

V gene TRBV29-1 combines with J gene TRBJ2-7; D perhaps matches TRBD2 (7 bases). With 1 base removed from V and 3 bases from J, the gap between germline ends came to 10 bases. Germline CDR1 reads SQVTM; CDR2 reads ANQGSEA. CDR3 length: 13 amino acids. The CDR3 sequence is CSVEAGEGYEQYF. In DNA form, the CDR3 reads TGCAGCGTTGAAGCAGGGGAGGGCTACGAGCAGTACTTC.

The chain is built from TRBV3-1 (or the pseudogene TRBV3-2) and TRBJ1-2; D ambiguous. V was pared by 3 bases and J by 3 bases, with 14 bases between. From germline, CDR1 is LGHDT and CDR2 YNNKEL (reference sequence). The CDR3 length is 15 residues. The CDR3 loop is CASSHSVSGDYGYTF. The CDR3 nucleotides are TGTGCCAGCAGCCACTCGGTTTCCGGGGACTATGGCTACACCTTC.

The rearrangement links TRBV7-9 to TRBJ2-1, with 13 bases fitting TRBD2. Germline CDR1 reads SEHNR; CDR2 reads FQNEAQ (reference sequence). V lost 4 bases and J lost 8; bases outside the gene matches: 5. The CDR3 contains 15 residues. CDR3 loop: CASSSTSGRAHEQFF. The CDR3 bases are TGTGCCAGCAGCTCTACTAGCGGGAGGGCACATGAGCAGTTCTTC.